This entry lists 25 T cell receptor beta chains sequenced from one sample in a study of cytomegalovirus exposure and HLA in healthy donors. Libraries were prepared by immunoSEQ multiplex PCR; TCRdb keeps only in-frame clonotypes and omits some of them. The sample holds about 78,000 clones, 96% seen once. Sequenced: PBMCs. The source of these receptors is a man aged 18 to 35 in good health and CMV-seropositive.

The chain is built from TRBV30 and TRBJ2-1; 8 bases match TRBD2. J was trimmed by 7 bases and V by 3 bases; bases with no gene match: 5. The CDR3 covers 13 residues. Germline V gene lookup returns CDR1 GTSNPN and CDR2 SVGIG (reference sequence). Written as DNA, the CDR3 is TGTGCCTGGAGCCCTTCGGGGGGGAATGAGCAGTTCTTC. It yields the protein CAWSPSGGNEQFF.

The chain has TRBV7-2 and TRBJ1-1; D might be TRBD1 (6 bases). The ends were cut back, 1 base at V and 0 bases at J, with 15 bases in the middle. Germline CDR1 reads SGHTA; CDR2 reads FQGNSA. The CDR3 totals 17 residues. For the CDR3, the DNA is TGTGCCAGCAGCTTAGTTCCAGGGGTGGGTGTGAACACTGAAGCTTTCTTT. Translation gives CASSLVPGVGVNTEAFF.

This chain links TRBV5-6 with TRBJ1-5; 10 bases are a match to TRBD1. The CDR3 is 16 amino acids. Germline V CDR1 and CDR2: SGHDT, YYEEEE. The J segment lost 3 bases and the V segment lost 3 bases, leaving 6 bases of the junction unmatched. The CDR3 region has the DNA TGTGCCAGCAGCTGGGGGACAGGGGAAAACAATCAGCCCCAGCATTTT. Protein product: CASSWGTGENNQPQHF.

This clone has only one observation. CDR3 sequence reads: CASSGPPSGSRSGANVLTF. CDR3 DNA sequence: TGTGCCAGCAGCGGTCCCCCTAGCGGGAGTAGGTCTGGGGCCAACGTCCTGACTTTC. The chain is built from TRBV5-4 and TRBJ2-6, with TRBD2 matching 10 bases. With 4 bases clipped from V and 1 base from J, the junction kept 11 bases outside the gene matches. Germline-derived CDR1 and CDR2 are SGHNT and YYREEE (reference sequence). The CDR3 covers 19 residues.

Here the CDR3 DNA reads TGTGCCAGTAGTACCCAACAGGGATCAGTTGAAAAACTGTTTTTT. This gives the protein CASSTQQGSVEKLFF. This rearrangement joins TRBV19 to TRBJ1-4, with D possibly TRBD1 on 6 matching bases. The V gene's germline CDR1 is LNHDA and CDR2 SQIVND (reference sequence). V was clipped by 4 bases and J by 7 bases, with 16 bases between them. The CDR3 spans 15 residues.

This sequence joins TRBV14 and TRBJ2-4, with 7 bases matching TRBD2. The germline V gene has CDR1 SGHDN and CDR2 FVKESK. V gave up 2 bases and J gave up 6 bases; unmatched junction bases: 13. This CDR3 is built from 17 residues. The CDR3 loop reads CASSQSLLGRKRNIQYF. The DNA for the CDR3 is TGTGCCAGCAGCCAATCACTACTCGGGAGGAAGAGAAACATTCAGTACTTC.

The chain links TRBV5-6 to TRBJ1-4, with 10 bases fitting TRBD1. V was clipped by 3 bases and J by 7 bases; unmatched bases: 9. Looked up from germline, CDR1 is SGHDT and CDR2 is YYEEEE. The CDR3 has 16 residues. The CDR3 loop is CASSSPGQGFSEKLFF. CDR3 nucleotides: TGTGCCAGCAGCTCACCGGGACAGGGGTTCAGTGAAAAACTGTTTTTT. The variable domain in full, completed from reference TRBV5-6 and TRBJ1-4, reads DAGVTQSPTHLIKTRGQQVTLRCSPKSGHDTVSWYQQALGQGPQFIFQYYEEEERQRGNFPDRFSGHQFPNYSSELNVNALLLGDSALYLCASSSPGQGFSEKLFFGSGTQLSVL.

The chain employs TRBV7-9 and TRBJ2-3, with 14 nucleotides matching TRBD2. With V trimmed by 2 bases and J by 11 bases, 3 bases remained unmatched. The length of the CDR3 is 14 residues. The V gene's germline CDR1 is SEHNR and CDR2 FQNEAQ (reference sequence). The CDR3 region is CASSLTGTSGRQYF. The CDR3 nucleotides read TGTGCCAGCAGCTTAACCGGGACTAGCGGGAGGCAGTATTTT.

Written as DNA, the CDR3 is TGCCCCACCCAACGAAGCGACTCCTACGAGCAGTACTTC. Protein product: CPTQRSDSYEQYF. The chain employs TRBV10-1 and TRBJ2-7; D ambiguous. The CDR3 runs to 13 residues. Germline values: CDR1 WNHNN, CDR2 SYGVQD (reference sequence).

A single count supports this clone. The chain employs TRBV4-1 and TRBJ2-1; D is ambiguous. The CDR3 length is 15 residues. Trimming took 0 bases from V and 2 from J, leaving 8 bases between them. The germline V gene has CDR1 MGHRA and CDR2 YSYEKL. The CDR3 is CASSQERTTYNEQFF. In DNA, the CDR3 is TGCGCCAGCAGCCAAGAGCGTACTACCTACAATGAGCAGTTCTTC.

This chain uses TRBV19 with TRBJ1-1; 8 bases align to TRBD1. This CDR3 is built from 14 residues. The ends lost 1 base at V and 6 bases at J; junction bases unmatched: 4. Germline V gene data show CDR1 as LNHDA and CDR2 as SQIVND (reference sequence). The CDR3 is CASSIGTGTSEAFF. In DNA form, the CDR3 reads TGTGCCAGTAGTATAGGGACAGGGACCTCTGAAGCTTTCTTT.

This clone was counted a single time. The CDR3 coding sequence is TGCGCCAGCAGCCTACAGCGGGATGAGCTGTTTTTT. Translation: CASSLQRDELFF. This chain connects TRBV10-1 to TRBJ2-2, with 7 bases fitting TRBD2. This CDR3 comprises 12 residues. Germline V lookup: CDR1 WNHNN, CDR2 SYGVQD (reference sequence). Germline trimming cut 6 bases from V and 11 bases from J; bases unmatched to any gene: 6.

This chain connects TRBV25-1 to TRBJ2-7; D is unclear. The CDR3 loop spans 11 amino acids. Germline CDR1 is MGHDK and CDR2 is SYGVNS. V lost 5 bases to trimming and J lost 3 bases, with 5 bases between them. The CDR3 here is CASSNGYEQYF. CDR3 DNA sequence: TGTGCCAGCAGTAACGGCTACGAGCAGTACTTC.

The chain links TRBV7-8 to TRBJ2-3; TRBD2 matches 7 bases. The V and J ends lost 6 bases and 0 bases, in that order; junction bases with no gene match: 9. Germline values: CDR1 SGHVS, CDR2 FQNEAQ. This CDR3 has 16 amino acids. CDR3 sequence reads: CASSSKSGASTDTQYF. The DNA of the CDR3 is TGTGCCAGCAGTTCCAAAAGCGGGGCTAGCACAGATACGCAGTATTTT.

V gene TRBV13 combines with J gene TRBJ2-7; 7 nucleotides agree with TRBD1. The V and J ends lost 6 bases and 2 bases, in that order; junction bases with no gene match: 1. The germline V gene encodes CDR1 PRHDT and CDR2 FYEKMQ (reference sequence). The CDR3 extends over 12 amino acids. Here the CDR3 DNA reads TGTGCCAGCAGTACAGGGGCCTACGAGCAGTACTTC. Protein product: CASSTGAYEQYF.

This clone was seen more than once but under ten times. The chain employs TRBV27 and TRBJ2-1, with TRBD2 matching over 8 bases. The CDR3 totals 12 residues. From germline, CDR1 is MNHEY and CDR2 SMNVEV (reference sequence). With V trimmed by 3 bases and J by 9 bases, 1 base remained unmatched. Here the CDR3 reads CASSFAGGEQFF. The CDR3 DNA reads TGTGCCAGCAGTTTCGCGGGGGGTGAGCAGTTCTTC.

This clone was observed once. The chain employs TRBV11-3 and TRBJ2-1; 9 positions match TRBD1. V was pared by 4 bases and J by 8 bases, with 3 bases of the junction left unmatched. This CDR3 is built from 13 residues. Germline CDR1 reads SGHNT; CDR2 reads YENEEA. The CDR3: CASSSGQGDEQFF. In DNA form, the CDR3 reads TGTGCCAGCAGCTCGGGACAGGGAGATGAGCAGTTCTTC.

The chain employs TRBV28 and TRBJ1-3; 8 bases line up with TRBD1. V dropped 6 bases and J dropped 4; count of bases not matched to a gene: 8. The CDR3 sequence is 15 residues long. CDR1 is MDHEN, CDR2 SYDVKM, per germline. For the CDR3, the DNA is TGTGCCAGCAGGCCATCGACAGGGGAAGGAAACACCATATATTTT. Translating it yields CASRPSTGEGNTIYF.

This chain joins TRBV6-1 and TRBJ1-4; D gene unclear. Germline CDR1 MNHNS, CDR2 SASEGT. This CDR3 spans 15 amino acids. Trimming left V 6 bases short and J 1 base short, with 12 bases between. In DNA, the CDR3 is TGTGCCAGCAGCCCTTTTTACGGAACTAATGAAAAACTGTTTTTT. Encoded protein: CASSPFYGTNEKLFF.

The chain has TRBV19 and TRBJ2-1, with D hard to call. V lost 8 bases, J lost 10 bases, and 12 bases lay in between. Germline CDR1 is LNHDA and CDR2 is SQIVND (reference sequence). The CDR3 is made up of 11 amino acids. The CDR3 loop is CASGDSLEQFF. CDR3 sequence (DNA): TGTGCCAGTGGAGACTCACTAGAGCAGTTCTTC.

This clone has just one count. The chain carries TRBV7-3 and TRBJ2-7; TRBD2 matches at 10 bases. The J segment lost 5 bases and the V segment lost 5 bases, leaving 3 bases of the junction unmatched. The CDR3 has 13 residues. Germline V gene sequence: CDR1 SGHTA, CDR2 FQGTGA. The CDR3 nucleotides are TGTGCCAGCAGCGCTAGCGGGAGTCACGAGCAGTACTTC. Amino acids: CASSASGSHEQYF.

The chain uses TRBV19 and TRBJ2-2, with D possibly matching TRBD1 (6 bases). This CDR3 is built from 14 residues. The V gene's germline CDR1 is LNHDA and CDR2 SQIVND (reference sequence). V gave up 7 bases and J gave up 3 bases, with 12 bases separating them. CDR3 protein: CASTRQADTGELFF. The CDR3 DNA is TGTGCCAGTACGCGACAGGCCGACACCGGGGAGCTGTTTTTT. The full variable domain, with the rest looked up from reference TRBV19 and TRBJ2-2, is DGGITQSPKYLFRKEGQNVTLSCEQNLNHDAMYWYRQDPGQGLRLIYYSQIVNDFQKGDIAEGYSVSREKKESFPLTVTSAQKNPTAFYLCASTRQADTGELFFGEGSRLTVL.

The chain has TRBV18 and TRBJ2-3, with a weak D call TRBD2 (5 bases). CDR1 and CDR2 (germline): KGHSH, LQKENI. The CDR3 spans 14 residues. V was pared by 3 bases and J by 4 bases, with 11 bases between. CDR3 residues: CASSPWESPDTQYF. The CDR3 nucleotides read TGTGCCAGCTCACCTTGGGAGTCCCCAGATACGCAGTATTTT. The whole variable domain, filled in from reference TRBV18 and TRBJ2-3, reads NAGVMQNPRHLVRRRGQEARLRCSPMKGHSHVYWYRQLPEEGLKFMVYLQKENIIDESGMPKERFSAEFPKEGPSILRIQQVVRGDSAAYFCASSPWESPDTQYFGPGTRLTVL.

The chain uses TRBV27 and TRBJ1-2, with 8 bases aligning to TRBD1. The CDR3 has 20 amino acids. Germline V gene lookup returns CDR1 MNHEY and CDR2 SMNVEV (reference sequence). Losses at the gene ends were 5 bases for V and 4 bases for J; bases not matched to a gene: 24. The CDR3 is CASSPRIGQGAPVSSYGYTF. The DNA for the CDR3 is TGTGCCAGCAGTCCCCGGATCGGACAGGGCGCCCCGGTTTCGAGCTATGGCTACACCTTC.

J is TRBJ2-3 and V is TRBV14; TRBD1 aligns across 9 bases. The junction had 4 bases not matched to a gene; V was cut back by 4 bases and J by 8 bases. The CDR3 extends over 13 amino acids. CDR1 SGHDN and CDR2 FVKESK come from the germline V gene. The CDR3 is CASSPTGGGTQYF. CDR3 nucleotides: TGTGCCAGCAGCCCGACAGGGGGGGGTACGCAGTATTTT.